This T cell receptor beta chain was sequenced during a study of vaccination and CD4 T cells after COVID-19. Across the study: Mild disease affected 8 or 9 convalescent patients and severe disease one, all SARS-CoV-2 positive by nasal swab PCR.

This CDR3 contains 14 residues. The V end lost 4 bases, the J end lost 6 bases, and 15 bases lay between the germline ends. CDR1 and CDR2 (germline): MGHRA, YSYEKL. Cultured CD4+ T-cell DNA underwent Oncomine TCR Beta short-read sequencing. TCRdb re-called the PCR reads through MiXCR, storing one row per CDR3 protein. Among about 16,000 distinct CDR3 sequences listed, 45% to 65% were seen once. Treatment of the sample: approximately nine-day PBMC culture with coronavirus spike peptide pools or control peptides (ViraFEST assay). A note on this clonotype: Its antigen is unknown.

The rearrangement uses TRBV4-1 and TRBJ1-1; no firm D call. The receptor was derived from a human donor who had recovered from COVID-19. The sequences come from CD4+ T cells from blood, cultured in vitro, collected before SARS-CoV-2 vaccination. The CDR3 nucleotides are TGCGCCAGCAGCCCACCGCCGGGGAGGGCTGAAGCTTTCTTT. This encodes CASSPPPGRAEAFF.